This T cell receptor (beta chain) was retrieved from a study of cytotoxic CD8 clonotypes in ibrutinib-treated CLL. Looking at the study overall: Mean productive templates were around 260,000; mean productive rearrangements were around 93,000.

The protocol was immunoSEQ multiplex PCR, while the TCRdb copy is restricted to in-frame clones and leaves out a portion. This table holds tens of thousands of clones, roughly 58% found once. Trimming took off 3 bases at V and 3 bases at J, with 19 bases between the two ends. In germline, CDR1 is SGHRS, CDR2 YFSETQ. The CDR3 is made up of 16 amino acids. The chain is built from TRBV5-1 and TRBJ2-7; D remains unclear. The input for sequencing was PBMCs, taken at disease progression, from a patient treated with ibrutinib. The sequence came from a human donor with chronic lymphocytic leukemia. The CDR3 sequence: CASSSSGGTNLYEQYF. The DNA of the CDR3 is TGCGCCAGCAGCTCCTCAGGCGGTACCAACCTCTACGAGCAGTACTTC. The entire variable domain, with the rest obtained from reference TRBV5-1 and TRBJ2-7, is as follows: KAGVTQTPRYLIKTRGQQVTLSCSPISGHRSVSWYQQTPGQGLQFLFEYFSETQRNKGNFPGRFSGRQFSNSRSEMNVSTLELGDSALYLCASSSSGGTNLYEQYFGPGTRLTVT.